Presented here are 13 T cell receptor beta chains from one specimen sequenced in a study of vaccination and CD4 T cells after COVID-19 (dated by TCRdb to the early 2020s). The library was prepared using PCR. The reads were generated on an Illumina iSeq 100. Clones were called with MiXCR by TCRdb after fastp trimmed the public reads at Q25, and only in-frame beta chains were retained. For every CDR3 protein sequence, its rows merge into one entry that carries the most common genes and DNA. The sample yields some 40,000 distinct CDR3 sequences; 36% were counted once. The ten largest clones represent roughly 5.9% of the sample. This specimen's time point label, per the study, means: late sampling 161 to 241 days after vaccination in three convalescent patients. Source: CD4+ T cells from blood, taken about 7 months after SARS-CoV-2 vaccination. The receptors originated from a human donor who had recovered from COVID-19.

This clonotype has just a few counts. V usage is TRBV24-1 and J usage is TRBJ1-2; no reliable D call. In germline, CDR1 is KGHDR, CDR2 SFDVKD. V was trimmed by 3 bases and J by 4 bases, leaving 11 bases between them. The CDR3 contains 14 residues. The CDR3, as DNA: TGTGCCACCAGTGATACTACACTGGCCTATGGCTACACCTTC. This sequence encodes CATSDTTLAYGYTF.

This clonotype was seen only once. This chain links TRBV5-1 with TRBJ1-2; D call uncertain. CDR1 is SGHRS and CDR2 is YFSETQ in the germline V gene. The ends were cut back, 4 bases at V and 6 bases at J, with 10 bases in the middle. The CDR3 runs to 12 residues. CDR3 nucleotide sequence: TGCGCCAGCAGCCGGACCCTGGATGGCTACACCTTC. It is translated as CASSRTLDGYTF.

This clonotype was seen more than once but under ten times. In nucleotides, the CDR3 is TGTGCCAGTAGTACAGGGTATCAGCCCCAGCATTTT. Its protein is CASSTGYQPQHF. The chain couples TRBV19 to TRBJ1-5, with a possible D match to TRBD1 (5 bases). Trimming took 4 bases from V and 5 from J, leaving 6 bases between them. The germline CDR1 and CDR2 sequences are LNHDA and SQIVND (reference sequence). The CDR3 spans 12 residues. The variable domain in full, completed from reference TRBV19 and TRBJ1-5, reads DGGITQSPKYLFRKEGQNVTLSCEQNLNHDAMYWYRQDPGQGLRLIYYSQIVNDFQKGDIAEGYSVSREKKESFPLTVTSAQKNPTAFYLCASSTGYQPQHFGDGTRLSIL.

The chain joins TRBV6-2 or TRBV6-3 to TRBJ1-1, with D perhaps TRBD1 (6 bases). The germline V and J ends were trimmed by 5 bases and 5 bases, with 15 bases remaining between them. CDR3 size: 14 residues. Germline V gene data show CDR1 as MNHEY and CDR2 as SVGEGT. This CDR3 reads CASSTRGGRTEAFF. As DNA, the CDR3 is TGTGCCAGCAGTACCCGGGGGGGGCGGACTGAAGCTTTCTTT.

This CDR3 reads CASSGGTAEGAEAFF. The CDR3 DNA follows: TGTGCCAGCAGTGGAGGGACGGCTGAGGGGGCTGAAGCTTTCTTT. J is TRBJ1-1 and V is TRBV28; D is perhaps TRBD1 (6 bases). Germline-derived CDR1 and CDR2 are MDHEN and SYDVKM. Trimming took off 5 bases at V and 6 bases at J, with 19 bases between the two ends. This CDR3 comprises 15 residues.

This chain connects TRBV20-1 to TRBJ2-5; 9 bases are a match to TRBD1. Germline assignment: CDR1 DFQATT and CDR2 SNEGSKA (reference sequence). J gave up 6 bases and V 7 bases, and 9 bases lay outside the gene matches. There are 13 residues in the CDR3. The CDR3 nucleotides read TGCAGTGGCTTCGACAGGGGGAATAAGACCCAGTACTTC. The encoded protein is CSGFDRGNKTQYF.

The chain joins TRBV7-2 to TRBJ2-3, with TRBD2 as a possible D gene (5 bases). Germline V gene lookup returns CDR1 SGHTA and CDR2 FQGNSA. The CDR3 totals 14 residues. With 1 base removed from V and 6 bases from J, the gap between germline ends came to 11 bases. Here the CDR3 DNA reads TGTGCCAGCAGCTTAGTGGCCTCGGGGGATACGCAGTATTTT. Its translation is CASSLVASGDTQYF.

This clonotype occurred a few times. The J gene is TRBJ2-3, the V gene TRBV19, with D perhaps given as TRBD1 or TRBD2 (5 bases each). Germline CDR1 reads LNHDA; CDR2 reads SQIVND (reference sequence). The CDR3 is 16 amino acids. V gave up 5 bases and J gave up 2 bases, with 17 bases separating them. The CDR3 here is CASSGSGRSYTDTQYF. In DNA, the CDR3 is TGTGCCAGTAGTGGGTCGGGACGGTCCTACACAGATACGCAGTATTTT.

The rearrangement joins TRBV7-2 to TRBJ2-7, with a possible D match to TRBD1 (6 bases). Trimming cost V 5 bases and J 0 bases, with 11 bases left between them. CDR1 and CDR2 from the germline V gene are SGHTA and FQGNSA. The CDR3 spans 14 residues. CDR3 in amino acids: CASSEEQGSYEQYF. CDR3 DNA: TGTGCCAGCAGCGAAGAACAGGGCTCCTACGAGCAGTACTTC. Complete variable domain (other parts from reference TRBV7-2 and TRBJ2-7): GAGVSQSPSNKVTEKGKDVELRCDPISGHTALYWYRQSLGQGLEFLIYFQGNSAPDKSGLPSDRFSAERTGGSVSTLTIQRTQQEDSAVYLCASSEEQGSYEQYFGPGTRLTVT.

This clonotype was picked up a small number of times. V gene TRBV21-1 combines with J gene TRBJ2-5; TRBD1 reflects the table's D call only, with no check against the DNA. TRBV21-1 is classified as a pseudogene. The CDR3 totals 16 residues. Here the CDR3 DNA reads TGTGCCAGCAGCTCAACAGGGGGCTTCTTGGGAGAGACCCAGTACTTC. Protein: CASSSTGGFLGETQYF.

This chain links TRBV2 with TRBJ1-6; no definite D call. Germline CDR1 SNHLY, CDR2 FYNNEI. Between the trimmed V and J ends, which lost 1 base and 3 bases, there was a span of 10 bases. The CDR3 loop spans 16 amino acids. The CDR3 sequence: CASSEVGGIYNSPLHF. CDR3 DNA sequence: TGTGCCAGCAGTGAAGTCGGAGGGATCTATAATTCACCCCTCCACTTT.

The chain has TRBV7-9 and TRBJ2-3, with D uncertain. CDR1 SEHNR and CDR2 FQNEAQ come from the germline V gene (reference sequence). CDR3 length: 11 residues. Trimming pared 5 bases from V and 2 bases from J, leaving 2 bases between. CDR3 sequence: CASSPTDTQYF. CDR3 coding DNA: TGTGCCAGCAGCCCCACAGATACGCAGTATTTT. Looking up the rest from reference TRBV7-9 and TRBJ2-3 gives the full variable domain: DTGVSQNPRHKITKRGQNVTFRCDPISEHNRLYWYRQTLGQGPEFLTYFQNEAQLEKSRLLSDRFSAERPKGSFSTLEIQRTEQGDSAMYLCASSPTDTQYFGPGTRLTVL.

This clonotype was counted a single time. CDR3 in DNA: TGTGCCAGTAGTACCGGGATTTGGTCCTACAATGAGCAGTTCTTC. Translating it yields CASSTGIWSYNEQFF. The chain joins TRBV19 to TRBJ2-1; possibly TRBD2 for D (5 bases). The CDR3 is made up of 15 amino acids. V was pared by 4 bases and J by 1 base, with 11 bases between. Germline V gene lookup returns CDR1 LNHDA and CDR2 SQIVND (reference sequence). Filled out from reference TRBV19 and TRBJ2-1, the complete variable domain reads DGGITQSPKYLFRKEGQNVTLSCEQNLNHDAMYWYRQDPGQGLRLIYYSQIVNDFQKGDIAEGYSVSREKKESFPLTVTSAQKNPTAFYLCASSTGIWSYNEQFFGPGTRLTVL.